This TCR beta chain stems from a study of blood T cell repertoires in COVID-19. The overall study: T cells, B-cell-depleted T cells, or PBMCs supplied cDNA or gDNA.

Per the original methods: Amplification of reference gene primers provided the estimated nucleated cell counts. The method was immunoSEQ multiplex PCR; TCRdb's version includes in-frame clones alone and lacks a portion of them. D and trimming come from the DNA, and the V and J calls and clone size come from that table. The table includes roughly 120,000 clones, roughly 91% detected once. CDR3 length equals 15 residues. The germline CDR1 and CDR2 sequences are SGHAT and FQDESV (reference sequence). Trimming at V came to 3 bases and at J to 6 bases, leaving 11 bases not matched to a gene. The sample consisted of peripheral blood. The clonotype originates from a woman aged 50 to 65 with acute or convalescent COVID-19. The V call is TRBV11-1, the J call TRBJ2-7, with TRBD1 matching 7 bases. CDR3 loop: CASSFRQGVFAEQYF. The CDR3 coding sequence is TGTGCCAGCAGCTTTAGGCAGGGGGTTTTCGCCGAGCAGTACTTC.